This is a list of T cell receptor beta chains from one sample in a study of T cell repertoires in cytomegalovirus infection. TCRdb redid the calling of the reads with MiXCR, one entry per CDR3 protein. This table has 100,000 to 150,000 distinct CDR3 sequences, around 32% appearing once. Antigen specificity for these receptors is unknown. The source material was CD8+ T cells from cultured PBMCs, sampled from culture after CMV antigen stimulation. The receptors originated from a human donor in good health (CMV status not recorded). Some clones in this sample may be carry-over from other donors' samples. The CDR3 runs from the conserved cysteine through the conserved F or W. The D gene is left open where the match is weak. Rows may omit the clone size; those that give it use once, few, many or a size class.

TRBD1	TRBV11-2	TRBJ1-1	16	.	CASSLIRTGANTEAFF	TGTGCCAGCAGCTTAATTAGGACAGGGGCGAACACTGAAGCTTTCTTT
.	TRBV20-1	TRBJ2-2	13	once	CSSRRASTGELFF	TGCAGTTCTCGGAGGGCCAGCACCGGGGAGCTGTTTTTT
.	TRBV4-3	TRBJ2-1	14	.	CASSQGEGYNEQFF	TGCGCCAGCAGCCAAGGCGAGGGTTACAATGAGCAGTTCTTC
.	TRBV24-1	TRBJ2-2	14	many	CATARGQNTGELFF	TGTGCCACCGCGAGGGGTCAGAACACCGGGGAGCTGTTTTTT
TRBD1	TRBV7-2	TRBJ2-7	16	.	CASSLVVWDRGREQYF	TGTGCCAGCAGCTTAGTGGTGTGGGACAGGGGCAGGGAGCAGTACTTC
TRBD2	TRBV7-2	TRBJ2-2	17	.	CASSERLAESYTGELFF	TGTGCCAGCAGCGAGAGACTAGCGGAGAGCTACACCGGGGAGCTGTTTTTT
.	TRBV6-2/TRBV6-3	TRBJ1-1	15	few	CASSYTGNFATEAFF	TGTGCCAGCAGTTATACAGGGAATTTTGCCACTGAAGCTTTCTTT
TRBD1	TRBV10-2	TRBJ2-1	14	.	CASSEDREYNEQFF	TGCGCCAGCAGTGAGGACAGGGAATACAATGAGCAGTTCTTC
.	TRBV6-1	TRBJ2-7	14	many	CASSSNGETYEQYF	TGTGCCAGCAGTTCGAATGGGGAAACCTACGAGCAGTACTTC
.	TRBV7-9	TRBJ2-6	17	few	CASSLRGPDSGANVLTF	TGTGCCAGCAGCTTAAGGGGACCGGACTCTGGGGCCAACGTCCTGACTTTC
TRBD1	TRBV12-3/TRBV12-4	TRBJ2-2	15	.	CASSFAGQVTGELFF	TGTGCCAGCAGTTTTGCCGGACAGGTCACCGGGGAGCTGTTTTTT
TRBD1	TRBV12-3/TRBV12-4	TRBJ1-1	14	few	CASRSKGAGTEAFF	TGTGCCAGCAGGTCGAAGGGGGCGGGAACTGAAGCTTTCTTT
.	TRBV7-6	TRBJ2-7	14	.	CASSLERVSYEQYF	TGTGCCAGCAGCTTAGAACGGGTCTCCTACGAGCAGTACTTC
.	TRBV7-9	TRBJ2-7	15	.	CASSRLRWGVYEQYF	TGTGCCAGCAGCCGACTGAGATGGGGAGTGTACGAGCAGTACTTC
.	TRBV7-8	TRBJ2-7	17	few	CASSPPPSSQGAYEQYF	TGTGCCAGCAGTCCACCGCCTTCTTCACAGGGAGCCTACGAGCAGTACTTC
.	TRBV7-3	TRBJ2-5	16	.	CASSRQGRGLQETQYF	TGTGCCAGCAGCCGACAGGGGAGGGGGCTGCAAGAGACCCAGTACTTC
.	TRBV28	TRBJ2-2	18	.	CASSSLPASGWDTGELFF	TGTGCCAGCAGCAGTTTACCTGCTTCGGGGTGGGACACCGGGGAGCTGTTTTTT
.	TRBV27	TRBJ1-1	14	.	CASSLVGGYTEAFF	TGTGCCAGCAGTTTAGTTGGGGGTTACACTGAAGCTTTCTTT
.	TRBV28	TRBJ1-6	12	many	CASSLSEPPLHF	TGTGCCAGCAGTTTATCCGAGCCACCCCTCCACTTT
TRBD2	TRBV7-2	TRBJ2-1	16	many	CASSLLSGGVNNEQFF	TGTGCCAGCAGCTTATTGAGCGGGGGGGTTAACAATGAGCAGTTCTTC
TRBD1	TRBV20-1	TRBJ1-5	16	many	CSADGTDRSSNQPQHF	TGCAGTGCCGACGGGACAGATCGATCTAGCAATCAGCCCCAGCATTTT
.	TRBV6-1	TRBJ1-2	12	.	CASSSLYRGYTF	TGTGCCAGCAGTTCCCTATATCGGGGCTACACCTTC
.	TRBV7-2	TRBJ2-1	16	many	CASSFTRVHVMNEQFF	TGTGCCAGCAGCTTCACCAGGGTTCATGTTATGAATGAGCAGTTCTTC
.	TRBV12-3/TRBV12-4	TRBJ1-1	15	.	CASSKEGGFNTEAFF	TGTGCCAGCAGCAAAGAGGGGGGCTTCAACACTGAAGCTTTCTTT
TRBD1	TRBV6-8	TRBJ2-7	15	few	CASSYSRQGIYEQYF	TGTGCCAGCAGTTACTCGAGACAGGGGATCTACGAGCAGTACTTC
.	TRBV10-2	TRBJ2-7	15	few	CASSQMWDNFYEQYF	TGCGCCAGCAGCCAAATGTGGGACAATTTCTACGAGCAGTACTTC
TRBD1	TRBV3-1	TRBJ1-6	17	.	CASSPRTGGFYNSPLHF	TGTGCCAGCAGCCCTAGGACAGGGGGCTTCTATAATTCACCCCTCCACTTT
TRBD2	TRBV11-2	TRBJ2-1	18	few	CASSLGFESGGEYNEQFF	TGTGCCAGCAGCTTAGGTTTCGAGAGCGGGGGGGAGTACAATGAGCAGTTCTTC
.	TRBV24-1	TRBJ2-3	16	few	CATSDSKKPVMDTQYF	TGTGCCACCAGTGATTCAAAGAAACCGGTGATGGATACGCAGTATTTT
.	TRBV4-2	TRBJ2-4	19	few	CASSPMVSVFNLAKNIQYF	TGTGCCAGCAGCCCAATGGTATCTGTTTTTAATCTAGCCAAAAACATTCAGTACTTC
.	TRBV24-1	TRBJ1-2	12	few	CATSDRGYGYTF	TGTGCCACCAGTGACCGGGGCTATGGCTACACCTTC
.	TRBV7-9	TRBJ2-1	11	few	CAVGLNNEQFF	TGTGCCGTCGGGTTAAACAATGAGCAGTTCTTC
.	TRBV24-1	TRBJ2-5	13	.	CATSDFSKETQYF	TGTGCCACCAGTGATTTTTCGAAAGAGACCCAGTACTTC
.	TRBV7-2	TRBJ1-2	15	.	CASSRETGDRYGYTF	TGTGCCAGCAGCCGGGAAACAGGAGACCGCTATGGCTACACCTTC
.	TRBV2	TRBJ2-2	13	many	CASRMIDTGELFF	TGTGCCAGCAGGATGATAGACACCGGGGAGCTGTTTTTT
.	TRBV7-2	TRBJ2-4	16	many	CASSFGGQLAKNIQYF	TGTGCCAGCAGCTTCGGGGGACAGCTAGCCAAAAACATTCAGTACTTC
.	TRBV9	TRBJ1-2	17	.	CASSVAYGETSGYGYTF	TGTGCCAGCAGCGTAGCGTATGGGGAGACGTCGGGGTATGGCTACACCTTC
.	TRBV7-2	TRBJ1-2	15	many	CASSFSTGYNYGYTF	TGTGCCAGCAGCTTCTCGACAGGTTATAACTATGGCTACACCTTC
.	TRBV12-3/TRBV12-4	TRBJ1-3	14	.	CASSLGGLGNTIYF	TGTGCCAGCAGTTTAGGTGGGCTAGGAAACACCATATATTTT